These T cell receptor beta chains were read from a single sample in a study of cytomegalovirus exposure and HLA in healthy donors. Here immunoSEQ multiplex PCR was the method, and the copy in TCRdb shows in-frame clones only, minus some. The sample has 150,000 to 200,000 clones; the top ten hold approximately 2.3%. What was sequenced was PBMCs. These receptors were obtained from a man under 40 in good health and CMV-seronegative. Both conserved end residues are part of each CDR3. The D gene is left open where the match is weak.

D | J | V | CDR3 | DNA
NA | TRBJ1-1 | TRBV12-5 | CASGFLSSEAFF | TGTGCTAGTGGTTTTCTGTCCTCTGAAGCTTTCTTT
TRBD2 | TRBJ2-3 | TRBV30 | CAWSVDLAGAKDTQYF | TGTGCCTGGAGTGTAGATCTAGCGGGAGCAAAAGATACGCAGTATTTT
TRBD2 | TRBJ2-3 | TRBV9 | CASRRTSGANTQYF | TGTGCCAGCAGACGGACTAGCGGGGCGAATACGCAGTATTTT
NA | TRBJ1-5 | TRBV2 | CASRASNQPQHF | TGTGCCAGCCGCGCGAGCAATCAGCCCCAGCATTTT
TRBD1 | TRBJ1-4 | TRBV7-2 | CASRSRGLANEKLFF | TGTGCCAGCCGTTCCAGGGGGCTTGCTAATGAAAAACTGTTTTTT
TRBD2 | TRBJ2-5 | TRBV2 | CASRSGLAGVETQYF | TGTGCCAGCAGGTCGGGACTAGCGGGAGTGGAGACCCAGTACTTC
TRBD1 | TRBJ2-5 | TRBV11-3 | CASSVGGTGGRERSGPLYF | TGTGCCAGCAGCGTCGGGGGGACAGGGGGGCGCGAAAGGTCTGGACCACTGTACTTC
NA | TRBJ1-2 | TRBV5-6 | CASSLPPRDYGYTF | TGTGCCAGCAGCTTGCCTCCGAGGGACTATGGCTACACCTTC
NA | TRBJ1-2 | TRBV30 | CAWGGVLLKPFF | TGTGCCTGGGGGGGGGTCCTCTTAAAGCCCTTCTTC
NA | TRBJ2-5 | TRBV5-4 | CASSLREWGQETQYF | TGTGCCAGCAGCTTACGGGAGTGGGGACAAGAGACCCAGTACTTC
NA | TRBJ1-4 | TRBV5-1 | CASRGQGLVLGTNEKLFF | TGCGCCAGCCGCGGGCAGGGGCTCGTACTTGGAACTAATGAAAAACTGTTTTTT
NA | TRBJ2-7 | TRBV21-1 | CASSPPGSGRVYEQYF | TGTGCCAGCAGCCCCCCGGGGAGCGGGAGGGTCTACGAGCAGTACTTC
TRBD1 | TRBJ1-1 | TRBV5-1 | CASSQLQTGVTEAFF | TGCGCCAGCAGCCAACTACAGACAGGGGTGACTGAAGCTTTCTTT
TRBD2 | TRBJ2-7 | TRBV5-4 | CASSSRDYSLDEQYF | TGTGCCAGCAGTAGCCGGGACTATTCCTTAGACGAGCAGTACTTC
TRBD2 | TRBJ2-7 | TRBV18 | CASSPESSGPYEQYF | TGTGCCAGCTCACCCGAATCTAGCGGGCCGTACGAGCAGTACTTC
NA | TRBJ1-1 | TRBV2 | CASSDREAGDTEAFF | TGTGCCAGCAGTGACAGGGAGGCTGGGGACACTGAAGCTTTCTTT
TRBD1 | TRBJ1-2 | TRBV5-1 | CASSEPGQHYGYTF | TGCGCCAGCAGCGAACCGGGACAGCATTATGGCTACACCTTC
TRBD1 | TRBJ2-3 | TRBV5-1 | CASSKGQGTDTQYF | TGCGCCAGCAGCAAAGGACAGGGAACAGATACGCAGTATTTT
TRBD1 | TRBJ1-2 | TRBV7-8 | CASRPGQGAYYGYTF | TGTGCCAGCAGACCCGGACAGGGGGCTTACTATGGCTACACCTTC
TRBD1 | TRBJ2-6 | TRBV18 | CASSPTGQAGSGANVLTF | TGTGCCAGCTCACCTACGGGACAGGCCGGATCTGGGGCCAACGTCCTGACTTTC
TRBD1 | TRBJ2-2 | TRBV19 | CASQPGGNTGELFF | TGTGCCAGTCAGCCAGGGGGGAACACCGGGGAGCTGTTTTTT
NA | TRBJ2-7 | TRBV30 | CAWSVSGWQYF | TGTGCCTGGAGTGTATCAGGTTGGCAGTACTTC
TRBD2 | TRBJ2-7 | TRBV27 | CATRASGLYEQYF | TGTGCCACGAGGGCTAGCGGCCTCTACGAGCAGTACTTC
NA | TRBJ1-3 | TRBV9 | CASSVAPGAGNTIYF | TGTGCCAGCAGCGTGGCACCAGGGGCTGGAAACACCATATATTTT